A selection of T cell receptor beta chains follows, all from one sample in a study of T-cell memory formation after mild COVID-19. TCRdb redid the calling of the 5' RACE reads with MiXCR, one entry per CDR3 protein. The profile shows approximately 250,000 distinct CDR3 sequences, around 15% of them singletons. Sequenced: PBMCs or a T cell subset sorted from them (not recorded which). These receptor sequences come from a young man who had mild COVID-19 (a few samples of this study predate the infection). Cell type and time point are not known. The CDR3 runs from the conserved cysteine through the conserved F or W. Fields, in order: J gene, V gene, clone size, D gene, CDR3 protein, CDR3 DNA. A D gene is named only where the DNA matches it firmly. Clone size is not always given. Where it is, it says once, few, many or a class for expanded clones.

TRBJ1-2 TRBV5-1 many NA CASSYIYPANYGYTF TGCGCCAGCAGCTACATTTACCCAGCTAACTATGGCTACACCTTC
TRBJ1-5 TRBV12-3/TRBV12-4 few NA CASRIQDGNQPQHF TGTGCCAGCAGGATACAGGACGGCAATCAGCCCCAGCATTTT
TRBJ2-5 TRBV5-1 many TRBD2 CASSPGTSGTIQETQYF TGCGCCAGCAGCCCGGGGACTAGCGGGACGATACAAGAGACCCAGTACTTC
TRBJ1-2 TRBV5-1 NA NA CASSLLGASDRFYGYTF TGCGCCAGCAGCTTGTTAGGAGCGTCGGACAGATTCTATGGCTACACCTTC
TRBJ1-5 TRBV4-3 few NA CASSQDGNSNQPQHF TGCGCCAGCAGCCAAGATGGAAATAGCAATCAGCCCCAGCATTTT
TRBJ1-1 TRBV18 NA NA CASSPTAVNTEAFF TGTGCCAGCTCACCGACCGCAGTAAACACTGAAGCTTTCTTT
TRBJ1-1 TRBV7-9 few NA CASSSGQSTEAFF TGTGCCAGCAGCTCGGGCCAGAGCACTGAAGCTTTCTTT
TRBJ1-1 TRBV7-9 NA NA CASSLGVGEAFF TGTGCCAGCAGCTTAGGGGTTGGCGAAGCTTTCTTT
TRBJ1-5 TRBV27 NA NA CASSSRTGVDQPQHF TGTGCCAGCAGTTCCCGGACGGGGGTCGATCAGCCCCAGCATTTT
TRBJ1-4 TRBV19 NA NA CASSPRSGITNEKLFF TGTGCCAGTAGTCCCCGTTCCGGGATTACTAATGAAAAACTGTTTTTT
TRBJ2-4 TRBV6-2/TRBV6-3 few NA CASSSAGFAKNIQYF TGTGCCAGCAGCTCAGCCGGGTTCGCCAAAAACATTCAGTACTTC
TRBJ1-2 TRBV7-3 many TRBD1 CASSQGGSYGYTF TGTGCCAGCAGCCAAGGGGGCAGCTATGGCTACACCTTC
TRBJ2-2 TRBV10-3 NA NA CAISESGRGTGELFF TGTGCCATCAGTGAGTCAGGGCGTGGAACCGGGGAGCTGTTTTTT
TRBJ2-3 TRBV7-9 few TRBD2 CASSSTPGGQGDTQYF TGTGCCAGCAGCTCGACACCGGGGGGGCAAGGAGATACGCAGTATTTT
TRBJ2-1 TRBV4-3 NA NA CASSPSLTGHEQFF TGCGCCAGCAGCCCCTCCTTGACAGGCCATGAGCAGTTCTTC
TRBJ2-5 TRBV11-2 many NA CASSLGQEGETQYF TGTGCCAGCAGCTTAGGGCAGGAGGGGGAGACCCAGTACTTC
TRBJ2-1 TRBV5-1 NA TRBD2 CASSLGGLAGYNEQFF TGCGCCAGCAGCTTGGGGGGACTAGCGGGCTACAATGAGCAGTTCTTC
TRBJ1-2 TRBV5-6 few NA CASSPVRSHGYTF TGTGCCAGCAGCCCGGTCAGGAGCCATGGCTACACCTTC
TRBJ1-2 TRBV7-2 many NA CASSLGQSYGYTF TGTGCCAGCAGCTTGGGGCAGTCCTATGGCTACACCTTC
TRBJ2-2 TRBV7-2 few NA CASSWPWGKGGELFF TGTGCCAGCAGCTGGCCCTGGGGGAAAGGCGGGGAGCTGTTTTTT
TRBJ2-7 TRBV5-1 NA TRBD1 CASSPDRDDEQYF TGCGCCAGCAGCCCGGACAGGGACGACGAGCAGTACTTC
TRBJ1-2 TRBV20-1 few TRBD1 CSAPESNRGVNYGYTF TGCAGTGCTCCCGAATCAAACAGGGGAGTCAACTATGGCTACACCTTC
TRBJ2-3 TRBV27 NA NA CASRTLTGDTQYF TGTGCCAGCAGAACTTTAACTGGGGATACGCAGTATTTT
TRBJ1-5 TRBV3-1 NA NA CASSQRENQPQHF TGTGCCAGCAGCCAAAGAGAGAATCAGCCCCAGCATTTT
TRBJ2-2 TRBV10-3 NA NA CAISDVTGELFF TGTGCCATCAGTGATGTCACCGGGGAGCTGTTTTTT
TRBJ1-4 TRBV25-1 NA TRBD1 CASSVRGLNEKLFF TGTGCCAGCAGTGTAAGGGGGCTTAATGAAAAACTGTTTTTT
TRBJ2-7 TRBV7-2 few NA CASSFSGTRYEQYF TGTGCCAGCAGCTTCTCCGGGACACGGTACGAGCAGTACTTC
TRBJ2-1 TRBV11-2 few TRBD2 CASSSSGDDYNEQFF TGTGCCAGCAGCTCCAGCGGGGATGATTACAATGAGCAGTTCTTC
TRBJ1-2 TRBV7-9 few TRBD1 CASSSGQGAHGYTF TGTGCCAGCAGCTCCGGACAGGGGGCCCATGGCTACACCTTC
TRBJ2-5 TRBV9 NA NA CASSVVPAGLETQYF TGTGCCAGCTCCGTAGTTCCGGCGGGGTTGGAGACCCAGTACTTC
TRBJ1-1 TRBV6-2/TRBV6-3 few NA CASSYAYRAEAFF TGTGCCAGCAGTTACGCCTACAGGGCAGAAGCTTTCTTT
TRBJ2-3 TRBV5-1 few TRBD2 CASSPSGGVADTQYF TGCGCCAGCAGCCCCAGCGGGGGGGTTGCAGATACGCAGTATTTT
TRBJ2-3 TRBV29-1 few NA CSVLRGEDTQYF TGCAGCGTCCTGCGCGGGGAAGATACGCAGTATTTT
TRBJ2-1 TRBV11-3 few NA CASSLGTGLVYNEQFF TGTGCCAGCAGCTTAGGTACAGGGCTCGTATACAATGAGCAGTTCTTC
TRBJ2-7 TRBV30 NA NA CAWSVGRPYEQYF TGTGCCTGGAGTGTGGGCCGTCCCTACGAGCAGTACTTC
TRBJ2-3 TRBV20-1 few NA CSAGPGTQYF TGCAGTGCCGGACCGGGGACGCAGTATTTT
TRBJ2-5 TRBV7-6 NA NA CASREGMRETQYF TGTGCCAGCAGAGAGGGGATGCGGGAGACCCAGTACTTC
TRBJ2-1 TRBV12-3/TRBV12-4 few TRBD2 CASRTSGSGNEQFF TGTGCCAGCAGGACTAGCGGGTCGGGCAATGAGCAGTTCTTC
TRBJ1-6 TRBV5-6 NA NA CASSLVGGHLFSPLHF TGTGCCAGCAGCTTGGTCGGCGGCCACTTGTTTTCACCCCTCCACTTT